Below, 15 T cell receptor beta chains from the same sample are listed, as sequenced in a study of beta chain features in type 1 diabetes. As every portion of the isolated RNA was reverse transcribed, the sequencing read expressed TCRB transcripts. Method: immunoSEQ multiplex PCR; TCRdb's copy keeps in-frame clones and lacks some. The data contain 900,000 or so clones, under 20% of them singletons. The specimen was naive CD4+ T cells from blood. The receptors shown here come from a woman aged 18-30 years in good health.

This clone was detected only a few times. This sequence joins TRBV4-2 and TRBJ2-7, with a tentative D call TRBD2 (5 bases). The V gene lost 1 base and the J gene lost 2 bases, with 12 bases spanning the gap. The CDR3 contains 15 residues. Germline CDR1 and CDR2: LGHNA and YNFKEQ. CDR3 in amino acids: CASSQARDGTYEQYF. CDR3 bases: TGTGCCAGCAGCCAAGCTCGAGACGGGACCTACGAGCAGTACTTC.

This clone occurred a few times. The chain links TRBV7-2 to TRBJ2-7; D is unresolved. The germline gives CDR1 SGHTA, CDR2 FQGNSA. The CDR3 has 15 residues. Trimming stripped 5 bases from V and 3 bases from J, with 17 bases between. The CDR3 reads CASSLRPSSRYEQYF. The CDR3 coding sequence is TGTGCCAGCAGCCTTCGTCCCAGTAGCCGCTACGAGCAGTACTTC.

This clone has just a few counts. This chain joins TRBV4-2 and TRBJ1-2; TRBD1 matches 8 bases. The V gene end was trimmed by 1 base and the J gene end by 1 base; junction bases not matched to a gene: 5. Germline-derived CDR1 and CDR2 are LGHNA and YNFKEQ. The CDR3 has 16 amino acids. CDR3: CASSQAETGVNYGYTF. In DNA form, the CDR3 reads TGTGCCAGCAGCCAAGCAGAGACAGGGGTTAACTATGGCTACACCTTC.

Only a few counts were recorded for this clone. The chain is built from TRBV29-1 and TRBJ1-5; TRBD1 is a possible D gene (6 bases). Between the trimmed V and J ends, which lost 6 bases and 5 bases, there was a span of 20 bases. Germline values: CDR1 SQVTM, CDR2 ANQGSEA. This CDR3 is 15 amino acids long. The chain's CDR3 is CSVQLVSGADQPQHF. For the CDR3, the DNA is TGCAGCGTGCAATTGGTGTCAGGGGCAGATCAGCCCCAGCATTTT.

This chain links TRBV9 with TRBJ2-5; TRBD1 aligns across 12 bases. From germline, CDR1 is SGDLS and CDR2 YYNGEE. With 0 bases clipped from V and 5 bases from J, the junction kept 8 bases outside the gene matches. The CDR3 length is 17 residues. The CDR3 protein is CASSVGLRDRGQETQYF. The CDR3 DNA reads as TGTGCCAGCAGCGTAGGTCTTCGGGACAGGGGGCAGGAGACCCAGTACTTC.

The chain couples TRBV10-3 to TRBJ2-3; TRBD2 aligns across 7 bases. The CDR3 contains 14 residues. V gave up 6 bases and J gave up 5 bases; unmatched junction bases: 8. The germline gives CDR1 ENHRY, CDR2 SYGVKD. This chain's CDR3 is CAISPSSGGDTQYF. For the CDR3, the DNA is TGTGCCATCAGCCCGTCTAGCGGAGGAGATACGCAGTATTTT.

This clone was seen only a few times. The chain recombines TRBV6-5 with TRBJ2-5, with 7 bases that match TRBD2. The J segment lost 5 bases and the V segment lost 0 bases, leaving 9 bases of the junction unmatched. CDR1 MNHEY and CDR2 SVGAGI come from the germline V gene. The CDR3 is made up of 16 amino acids. The CDR3 reads CASSYSRPGGGETQYF. The CDR3 nucleotides read TGTGCCAGCAGTTACTCGAGGCCGGGAGGCGGGGAGACCCAGTACTTC.

This clone was seen more than once but under ten times. The chain uses TRBV5-4 and TRBJ2-1; no clear D. The CDR3 length is 14 residues. V lost 7 bases and J lost 0, with 11 bases in between. Germline lookup yields CDR1 SGHNT and CDR2 YYREEE (reference sequence). CDR3 residues: CASQSEVSYNEQFF. The CDR3 DNA reads as TGTGCCAGCCAGTCCGAAGTCTCCTACAATGAGCAGTTCTTC. Full variable domain (rest looked up from reference TRBV5-4 and TRBJ2-1): ETGVTQSPTHLIKTRGQQVTLRCSSQSGHNTVSWYQQALGQGPQFIFQYYREEENGRGNFPPRFSGLQFPNYSSELNVNALELDDSALYLCASQSEVSYNEQFFGPGTRLTVL.

The chain uses TRBV19 and TRBJ2-7; TRBD2 agrees at 9 bases. V lost 5 bases, J lost 3 bases, and 17 bases stayed unmatched. The CDR3 spans 18 residues. Germline values: CDR1 LNHDA, CDR2 SQIVND (reference sequence). The DNA of the CDR3 is TGTGCCAGTAGTCCGGGACTAGCATCCGCACGCAGTCTCTACGAGCAGTACTTC. Its protein product is CASSPGLASARSLYEQYF.

The chain recombines TRBV7-9 with TRBJ2-1; tentative D call: TRBD1 (6 bases). This CDR3 has 12 amino acids. CDR1 SEHNR and CDR2 FQNEAQ come from the germline V gene (reference sequence). V lost 0 bases and J 12 bases, leaving 9 bases between the germline ends. CDR3 residues: CASSLAMTGQFF. The CDR3 DNA reads TGTGCCAGCAGCTTAGCGATGACAGGGCAGTTCTTC.

In this sample, this clone turned up a few times. This sequence joins TRBV5-4 and TRBJ2-2; the match to TRBD2 covers 9 bases. J gave up 7 bases and V 3 bases, and 16 bases lay outside the gene matches. The CDR3 has 18 residues. Germline V CDR1 and CDR2: SGHNT, YYREEE (reference sequence). This CDR3 is CASSSGPSSGEKHGELFF. The CDR3 bases are TGTGCCAGCAGCTCCGGCCCCTCTAGCGGGGAGAAGCACGGGGAGCTGTTTTTT. Filled out from reference TRBV5-4 and TRBJ2-2, the complete variable domain reads ETGVTQSPTHLIKTRGQQVTLRCSSQSGHNTVSWYQQALGQGPQFIFQYYREEENGRGNFPPRFSGLQFPNYSSELNVNALELDDSALYLCASSSGPSSGEKHGELFFGEGSRLTVL.

In its sample, this clone was seen a few times. The J gene is TRBJ1-1, the V gene TRBV9, with no clear D. From germline, CDR1 is SGDLS and CDR2 YYNGEE. V lost 5 bases and J 3 bases, leaving 11 bases between the germline ends. This CDR3 region has 13 residues. CDR3 sequence (DNA): TGTGCCAGCAGTGCCCATGCTTACACTGAAGCTTTCTTT. Its translation is CASSAHAYTEAFF.

The chain couples TRBV18 to TRBJ2-2; 7 nucleotides align to TRBD1. Germline V CDR1 and CDR2: KGHSH, LQKENI. The V gene end was trimmed by 0 bases and the J gene end by 4 bases; junction bases not matched to a gene: 5. This CDR3 region has 16 residues. The CDR3: CASSPPLQGFTGELFF. CDR3 coding DNA: TGTGCCAGCTCACCACCTCTACAGGGGTTCACCGGGGAGCTGTTTTTT.

This clone was seen just once. The V gene is TRBV11-2, the J gene TRBJ2-1; a possible D gene is TRBD2 (5 bases). V was cut by 5 bases and J by 9 bases, with 26 bases left in between. CDR1 and CDR2 from the germline V gene are SGHAT and FQNNGV. The CDR3 covers 17 residues. CDR3 in DNA: TGTGCCAGCAGCCGACGAGGGCAGACGACCGAAACAAGTGAGCAGTTCTTC. Encoded protein: CASSRRGQTTETSEQFF. The whole variable domain, remainder taken from reference TRBV11-2 and TRBJ2-1, is EAGVAQSPRYKIIEKRQSVAFWCNPISGHATLYWYQQILGQGPKLLIQFQNNGVVDDSQLPKDRFSAERLKGVDSTLKIQPAKLEDSAVYLCASSRRGQTTETSEQFFGPGTRLTVL.

This clone showed up just a few times. The V call is TRBV7-9, the J call TRBJ2-1; possible D gene TRBD1, 7 bases. Looked up from germline, CDR1 is SEHNR and CDR2 is FQNEAQ (reference sequence). Trimming stripped 2 bases from V and 2 bases from J, with 13 bases between. This CDR3 has 16 amino acids. CDR3 sequence: CASSLQGGTPYNEQFF. The CDR3 nucleotides are TGTGCCAGCAGCTTACAGGGGGGCACTCCCTACAATGAGCAGTTCTTC.